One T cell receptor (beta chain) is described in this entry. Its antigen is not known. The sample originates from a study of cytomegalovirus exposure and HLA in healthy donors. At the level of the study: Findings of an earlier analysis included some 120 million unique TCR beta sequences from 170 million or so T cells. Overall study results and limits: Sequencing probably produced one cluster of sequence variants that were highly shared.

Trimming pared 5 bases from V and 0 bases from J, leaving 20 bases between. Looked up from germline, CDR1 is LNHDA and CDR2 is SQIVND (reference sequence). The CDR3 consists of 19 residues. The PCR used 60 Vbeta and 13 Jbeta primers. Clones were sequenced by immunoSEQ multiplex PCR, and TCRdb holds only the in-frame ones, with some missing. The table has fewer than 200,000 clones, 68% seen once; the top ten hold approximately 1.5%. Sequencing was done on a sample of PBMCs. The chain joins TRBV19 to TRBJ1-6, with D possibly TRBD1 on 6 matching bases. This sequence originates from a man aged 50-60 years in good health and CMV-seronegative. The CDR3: CASSQGSLRRGSYNSPLHF. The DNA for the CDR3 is TGTGCCAGTAGTCAGGGTTCTCTCCGCAGGGGCTCCTATAATTCACCCCTCCACTTT.